These T cell receptor beta chains were read from a single sample in a study of a mutant IDH1 vaccine in newly diagnosed glioma. Their recognized antigens are unknown. Clones were sequenced by immunoSEQ multiplex PCR, and TCRdb holds only the in-frame ones, with some missing. The sample shows approximately 38,000 clones, 70% to 90% of them seen only once. This sample comprised PBMCs, obtained from a glioma patient whose treatment included an IDH1 peptide vaccine. The source is a man between 35 and 55 years old with glioma. Each CDR3 is given with its conserved first and last residue. Fields, in order: clone size, V gene, J gene, D gene, CDR3 DNA, CDR3 protein. D genes are given only for firm matches. A row's size may be missing; if present it is once, few, many or a size class.

abundance: .; v_gene: TRBV5-5; j_gene: TRBJ1-1; d_gene: .; CDR3nt: TGTGCCAGCAGCTTGTATGACCCCCCCCCGAACACTGAAGCTTTCTTT; CDR3aa: CASSLYDPPPNTEAFF
abundance: .; v_gene: TRBV5-1; j_gene: TRBJ2-5; d_gene: .; CDR3nt: TGCGCCAGCAGCTTGCAGGGCGAAGAGACCCAGTACTTC; CDR3aa: CASSLQGEETQYF
abundance: .; v_gene: TRBV15; j_gene: TRBJ1-1; d_gene: .; CDR3nt: TGTGCCACCAGTGGGGGGTCCAACACTGAAGCTTTCTTT; CDR3aa: CATSGGSNTEAFF
abundance: .; v_gene: TRBV5-1; j_gene: TRBJ2-3; d_gene: TRBD2; CDR3nt: TGCGCCAGCAAAGCGGGGGGCACAGATACGCAGTATTTT; CDR3aa: CASKAGGTDTQYF
abundance: .; v_gene: TRBV6-1; j_gene: TRBJ2-5; d_gene: TRBD1; CDR3nt: TGTGCCAGCAGTGAAGCACTAGGGGGCCGGGGGACCCAGTACTTC; CDR3aa: CASSEALGGRGTQYF
abundance: .; v_gene: TRBV9; j_gene: TRBJ2-1; d_gene: .; CDR3nt: TGTGCCAGCACCAATGGACTGAACACCTACAATGAGCAGTTCTTC; CDR3aa: CASTNGLNTYNEQFF
abundance: .; v_gene: TRBV5-1; j_gene: TRBJ2-5; d_gene: .; CDR3nt: TGCGCCAGCAGCTTGGGCGGCTCCCTGGGGGAGACCCAGTACTTC; CDR3aa: CASSLGGSLGETQYF
abundance: .; v_gene: TRBV11-2; j_gene: TRBJ1-1; d_gene: .; CDR3nt: TGTGCCAGCTCCCGGGTTGGTGAAGCTTTCTTT; CDR3aa: CASSRVGEAFF
abundance: .; v_gene: TRBV9; j_gene: TRBJ2-2; d_gene: .; CDR3nt: TGTACCAATATGGACCGAGGGCCTGGCACCGGGGAGCTGTTTTTT; CDR3aa: CTNMDRGPGTGELFF
abundance: .; v_gene: TRBV6-1; j_gene: TRBJ2-5; d_gene: TRBD2; CDR3nt: TGTGCCAGCAGTGAAGGGGGCGGCGGGAGTGAGACCCAGTACTTC; CDR3aa: CASSEGGGGSETQYF
abundance: .; v_gene: TRBV11-2; j_gene: TRBJ2-3; d_gene: .; CDR3nt: TGTGCCAGCAGCGCTAGGAGGGAGTCAGCAGATACGCAGTATTTT; CDR3aa: CASSARRESADTQYF
abundance: .; v_gene: TRBV9; j_gene: TRBJ2-7; d_gene: .; CDR3nt: TGTGCCAGCAGCGCCCATTCCGGGTACGCCTACGAGCAGTACTTC; CDR3aa: CASSAHSGYAYEQYF
abundance: .; v_gene: TRBV18; j_gene: TRBJ1-3; d_gene: .; CDR3nt: TGTGCCAGCTCACCACTCGGGACAAACTCTGGAAACACCATATATTTT; CDR3aa: CASSPLGTNSGNTIYF
abundance: few; v_gene: TRBV19; j_gene: TRBJ1-1; d_gene: TRBD1; CDR3nt: TGTGCCACAAGACAGGGCTATCCCACTGAAGCTTTCTTT; CDR3aa: CATRQGYPTEAFF
abundance: .; v_gene: TRBV19; j_gene: TRBJ2-1; d_gene: .; CDR3nt: TGTGCCAGTATAGACCTTTTCGGTGACTACAATGAGCAGTTCTTC; CDR3aa: CASIDLFGDYNEQFF
abundance: .; v_gene: TRBV5-5; j_gene: TRBJ1-1; d_gene: TRBD1; CDR3nt: TGTGCCAGCAGCTTGTCTGGGACAGTGAACACTGAAGCTTTCTTT; CDR3aa: CASSLSGTVNTEAFF
abundance: few; v_gene: TRBV5-5; j_gene: TRBJ2-2; d_gene: TRBD2; CDR3nt: TGTGCCAGCAGGCCGGGGGGGTTCACCGGGGAGCTGTTTTTT; CDR3aa: CASRPGGFTGELFF
abundance: .; v_gene: TRBV29-1; j_gene: TRBJ2-2; d_gene: .; CDR3nt: TGCAGCGGGGGACTTAGGGGCGGGGAGCTGTTTTTT; CDR3aa: CSGGLRGGELFF
abundance: .; v_gene: TRBV7-3; j_gene: TRBJ1-1; d_gene: .; CDR3nt: TGTGCCAGCAGCTCCGACTGGAACACTGAAGCTTTCTTT; CDR3aa: CASSSDWNTEAFF
abundance: .; v_gene: TRBV6-5; j_gene: TRBJ2-7; d_gene: .; CDR3nt: TGTGCCAGCAGGCGGGACCGCGTAGTATCCTACGAGCAGTACTTC; CDR3aa: CASRRDRVVSYEQYF
abundance: .; v_gene: TRBV5-1; j_gene: TRBJ1-4; d_gene: .; CDR3nt: TGCGCCAGCAGGTTCCTCGGGGGGCAAACTAATGAAAAACTGTTTTTT; CDR3aa: CASRFLGGQTNEKLFF
abundance: .; v_gene: TRBV4-2; j_gene: TRBJ2-1; d_gene: .; CDR3nt: TGTGCCAGCAGCCTCGGGCAGTCCGGGAGCAGAGTGAACAATGAGCAGTTCTTC; CDR3aa: CASSLGQSGSRVNNEQFF
abundance: .; v_gene: TRBV7-9; j_gene: TRBJ2-3; d_gene: TRBD1; CDR3nt: TGTGCCAGCAGAGTACGTCAGGGGGCCACAGATACGCAGTATTTT; CDR3aa: CASRVRQGATDTQYF
abundance: .; v_gene: TRBV6-1; j_gene: TRBJ2-3; d_gene: .; CDR3nt: TGTGCCAGCAACATACAGGGTGCTAGCACAGATACGCAGTATTTT; CDR3aa: CASNIQGASTDTQYF
abundance: .; v_gene: TRBV18; j_gene: TRBJ1-3; d_gene: .; CDR3nt: TGTGCCAGCTCACCACCCTTAGTCTCTGGAAACACCATATATTTT; CDR3aa: CASSPPLVSGNTIYF
abundance: .; v_gene: TRBV28; j_gene: TRBJ1-1; d_gene: .; CDR3nt: TGTGCCAGCTGGGCAGGGAGGTGGACTGAAGCTTTCTTT; CDR3aa: CASWAGRWTEAFF
abundance: .; v_gene: TRBV9; j_gene: TRBJ1-2; d_gene: .; CDR3nt: TGTGCCAGCAGCGTAAGTGGCCAGGAGGCGGGGTATGGCTACACCTTC; CDR3aa: CASSVSGQEAGYGYTF
abundance: few; v_gene: TRBV5-4; j_gene: TRBJ2-5; d_gene: .; CDR3nt: TGTGCCAGCAGCTCTGCGGACACCGGACGGGAGACCCAGTACTTC; CDR3aa: CASSSADTGRETQYF
abundance: .; v_gene: TRBV2; j_gene: TRBJ2-1; d_gene: TRBD2; CDR3nt: TGTGCCAGCGGGCGGGAGGCCCTTAACAATGAGCAGTTCTTC; CDR3aa: CASGREALNNEQFF
abundance: .; v_gene: TRBV29-1; j_gene: TRBJ2-3; d_gene: TRBD2; CDR3nt: TGCAGCGTGATGGGGGTAGCGGGGTCCACAGATACGCAGTATTTT; CDR3aa: CSVMGVAGSTDTQYF
abundance: .; v_gene: TRBV9; j_gene: TRBJ1-3; d_gene: .; CDR3nt: TGTGCCAGCAGCGTAGCCAGCCTCTCTGGAAACACCATATATTTT; CDR3aa: CASSVASLSGNTIYF
abundance: .; v_gene: TRBV7-2; j_gene: TRBJ1-5; d_gene: .; CDR3nt: TGTGCCAGCAGCTCCCGCGGGTACGGCAATCAGCCCCAGCATTTT; CDR3aa: CASSSRGYGNQPQHF
abundance: .; v_gene: TRBV14; j_gene: TRBJ2-5; d_gene: TRBD2; CDR3nt: TGTGCCAGCAGCCAAGCGGGACTAGCGGGACCAGAGACCCAGTACTTC; CDR3aa: CASSQAGLAGPETQYF
abundance: .; v_gene: TRBV6-1; j_gene: TRBJ2-7; d_gene: .; CDR3nt: TGTGCCAGCAGGGGATTCTACGAGCAGTACTTC; CDR3aa: CASRGFYEQYF
abundance: .; v_gene: TRBV5-5; j_gene: TRBJ2-7; d_gene: .; CDR3nt: TGTGCCAGCAGTGAGGGCCCAGGGGCCTACGAGCAGTACTTC; CDR3aa: CASSEGPGAYEQYF
abundance: .; v_gene: TRBV6-6; j_gene: TRBJ2-5; d_gene: .; CDR3nt: TGTGCCAGCAGTTACTCCTCGAGAGTCGGGGAGACCCAGTACTTC; CDR3aa: CASSYSSRVGETQYF
abundance: .; v_gene: TRBV5-1; j_gene: TRBJ2-5; d_gene: TRBD1; CDR3nt: TGCGCCAGCAGCCCAAGGACAGGGGCTCGAGAGACCCAGTACTTC; CDR3aa: CASSPRTGARETQYF
abundance: few; v_gene: TRBV7-9; j_gene: TRBJ1-5; d_gene: .; CDR3nt: TGTGCCAGCAGCCCAGACAGCGCTTCAAATCAGCCCCAGCATTTT; CDR3aa: CASSPDSASNQPQHF
abundance: .; v_gene: TRBV29-1; j_gene: TRBJ2-5; d_gene: .; CDR3nt: TGCAGCGTGGGCCCGGAGGGGGAGACCCAGTACTTC; CDR3aa: CSVGPEGETQYF
abundance: .; v_gene: TRBV5-1; j_gene: TRBJ2-3; d_gene: TRBD2; CDR3nt: TGCGCCAGCAGCTCGACGGAAGGACTAGCGATCACAGATACGCAGTATTTT; CDR3aa: CASSSTEGLAITDTQYF